The next 18 T cell receptor beta chains were all read from a single sample in a study of human T cells and chemical hapten exposure. MiXCR was run by TCRdb on the RACE reads, yielding one entry per CDR3 protein. This table has 120,000 or so distinct CDR3 sequences, approximately 10% appearing once. Described time point: patch test 3, about 24 weeks after DPC sensitization. The sample's treatment: therapeutic diphenylcyclopropenone sensitization with weekly scalp DPC. The specimen was whole blood, collected in connection with sensitization to the hapten diphenylcyclopropenone (DPC). These receptors came from a woman in her fifties or sixties with alopecia areata. Some clones in this sample may be carry-over from other donors' samples.

This clonotype was found many times. This chain uses TRBV20-1 with TRBJ2-7; perhaps TRBD1 as D (7 bases). Germline V gene sequence: CDR1 DFQATT, CDR2 SNEGSKA (reference sequence). Trimming took off 1 base at V and 6 bases at J, with 25 bases between the two ends. This CDR3 region has 17 residues. The CDR3 region has the DNA TGCAGTGCTAGAGGGGCGGGGACAGCCTACGTCTCCGCCGAGCAGTACTTC. This gives the protein CSARGAGTAYVSAEQYF.

J is TRBJ2-7 and V is TRBV18; a weak D match, TRBD1 (7 bases). CDR1 is KGHSH and CDR2 is LQKENI in the germline V gene. This CDR3 comprises 14 residues. V lost 5 bases and J lost 3, with 14 bases in between. The CDR3 sequence: CASSFQGGGYEQYF. The CDR3 nucleotides are TGTGCCAGCTCATTTCAGGGGGGCGGCTACGAGCAGTACTTC. Variable domain in full (rest from reference TRBV18 and TRBJ2-7): NAGVMQNPRHLVRRRGQEARLRCSPMKGHSHVYWYRQLPEEGLKFMVYLQKENIIDESGMPKERFSAEFPKEGPSILRIQQVVRGDSAAYFCASSFQGGGYEQYFGPGTRLTVT.

This clonotype was observed at least ten times. The rearrangement joins TRBV9 to TRBJ2-3; 8 bases line up with TRBD2. Trimming took 1 base from V and 4 from J; bases not matched to a gene: 5. CDR3 length: 15 amino acids. Germline-derived CDR1 and CDR2 are SGDLS and YYNGEE. CDR3 sequence: CASSVFTGGSDTQYF. CDR3 sequence (DNA): TGTGCCAGCAGCGTATTCACGGGAGGGTCAGATACGCAGTATTTT.

This clonotype has just a few counts. This chain links TRBV25-1 with TRBJ1-2; 12 positions match TRBD1. The CDR3 covers 17 residues. Losses at the gene ends were 5 bases for V and 8 bases for J; bases not matched to a gene: 15. CDR1 MGHDK and CDR2 SYGVNS come from the germline V gene. CDR3 bases: TGTGCCAGCAGTACTCACCGGGACAGGGGGCTCTTGTGGGGCTACACCTTC. Encoded protein: CASSTHRDRGLLWGYTF.

This clonotype was detected many times. The gene calls are TRBV18 and TRBJ2-6; 8 bases align to TRBD2. Germline V gene lookup returns CDR1 KGHSH and CDR2 LQKENI. The CDR3 runs to 15 residues. V gave up 3 bases and J gave up 3 bases; unmatched junction bases: 1. The CDR3 sequence: CASSPREGGANVLTF. The CDR3 nucleotides read TGTGCCAGCTCACCTCGGGAGGGTGGGGCCAACGTCCTGACTTTC.

Only a few counts were recorded for this clonotype. The genes are TRBV6-2 or TRBV6-3 and TRBJ2-7; 13 bases are shared with TRBD2. The V segment lost 2 bases and the J segment 6 bases; nucleotides outside the gene matches: 13. The CDR3 runs 18 residues. Germline values: CDR1 MNHEY, CDR2 SVGEGT. The CDR3 sequence: CASSYGGARGLAGVEQYF. The CDR3 coding sequence is TGTGCCAGCAGTTACGGGGGCGCCCGTGGACTAGCGGGAGTCGAGCAGTACTTC.

The gene calls are TRBV4-3 and TRBJ1-2, with D possibly matching TRBD1 (5 bases). V lost 3 bases and J lost 2, with 10 bases in between. Per the germline V gene, CDR1 is LGHNA and CDR2 is YSLEER. The CDR3 covers 14 residues. The CDR3 reads CASSHEPGNYGYTF. As DNA, the CDR3 is TGCGCCAGCAGCCACGAACCAGGGAACTATGGCTACACCTTC.

This clonotype came up a few times. The chain is built from TRBV9 and TRBJ1-1; perhaps TRBD1 as D (6 bases). V lost 3 bases and J lost 5, with 20 bases in between. CDR3 length equals 16 residues. Germline V lookup: CDR1 SGDLS, CDR2 YYNGEE. The CDR3 reads CASSGGGLKRSTEAFF. The CDR3 DNA follows: TGTGCCAGCAGCGGCGGGGGCCTTAAGAGGAGTACTGAAGCTTTCTTT.

In its sample, this clonotype was seen a few times. The gene calls are TRBV7-6 and TRBJ2-7; D is perhaps TRBD2 (6 bases). The V gene's germline CDR1 is SGHVS and CDR2 FNYEAQ. V was pared by 5 bases and J by 2 bases, with 13 bases between. This CDR3 region has 14 residues. CDR3 bases: TGTGCCAGCAGCCCGAGCGGGCCAACCTACGAGCAGTACTTC. Amino acid sequence: CASSPSGPTYEQYF.

The genes are TRBV5-1 and TRBJ1-2; the D gene is possibly TRBD1 (5 bases). V was clipped by 4 bases and J by 6 bases, with 16 bases between them. The CDR3 covers 14 residues. Per germline, CDR1 SGHRS and CDR2 YFSETQ. CDR3 sequence (DNA): TGCGCCAGCAGCGCCCGCACAGGAGGGCATGGCTACACCTTC. Amino acids: CASSARTGGHGYTF.

This clonotype showed up just a few times. This rearrangement joins TRBV7-2 to TRBJ2-1; either TRBD1 or TRBD2 may fit D (6 bases each). V was shortened by 5 bases and J by 8 bases, with 16 bases between the two germline ends. This CDR3 has 14 amino acids. Per germline, CDR1 SGHTA and CDR2 FQGNSA. This CDR3 is CASSPIGGIDEQFF. The CDR3 DNA reads TGTGCCAGCAGCCCCATAGGGGGGATCGATGAGCAGTTCTTC.

V usage is TRBV18 and J usage is TRBJ2-7; 11 bases align to TRBD2. CDR3 length equals 16 residues. Trimming took 4 bases from V and 0 from J; bases not matched to a gene: 5. Germline CDR1 KGHSH, CDR2 LQKENI. CDR3 sequence: CASSLLTSGSSYEQYF. The CDR3 bases are TGTGCCAGCTCACTACTCACTAGCGGGAGCTCCTACGAGCAGTACTTC.

The chain uses TRBV21-1 and TRBJ1-5. TRBV21-1 is described as a pseudogene. This CDR3 is 16 amino acids long. The CDR3 nucleotides read TGTGCCAGCAGCCAGCGAGCGGCATCGGGCAATCAGCCCCAGCATTTT. The encoded protein is CASSQRAASGNQPQHF.

The rearrangement joins TRBV29-1 to TRBJ1-4; D is undetermined. V gave up 6 bases and J gave up 3 bases, with 5 bases separating them. CDR1 is SQVTM, CDR2 ANQGSEA, per germline. CDR3 length: 11 amino acids. The CDR3 coding sequence is TGCAGCGTGGAGGCTAATGAAAAACTGTTTTTT. Residues: CSVEANEKLFF.

This chain connects TRBV15 to TRBJ2-3; D not certain. The CDR3 loop spans 16 amino acids. V gave up 3 bases and J gave up 4 bases, with 17 bases separating them. Germline CDR1 and CDR2: LNHNV and YYDKDF (reference sequence). CDR3 DNA sequence: TGTGCCACCAGCAGTTTTGCTGGCAGTAACCCAGATACGCAGTATTTT. It encodes CATSSFAGSNPDTQYF.

The chain carries TRBV6-5 and TRBJ1-1; no clear D. From germline, CDR1 is MNHEY and CDR2 SVGAGI. CDR3 length equals 15 residues. V was cut by 0 bases and J by 0 bases, with 8 bases left in between. The DNA of the CDR3 is TGTGCCAGCAGTTACTCGTTTTCCGTGAACACTGAAGCTTTCTTT. It translates to CASSYSFSVNTEAFF.

There are a few counts of this clonotype. In DNA form, the CDR3 reads TGTGCCAGCGCATGGGAGGGCCTCACAGATACGCAGTATTTT. Translated, it gives CASAWEGLTDTQYF. The V gene is TRBV6-2 or TRBV6-3, the J gene TRBJ2-3, with 7 bases fitting TRBD2. Trimming removed 8 bases from V and 2 bases from J; junction bases left unmatched: 7. CDR1 and CDR2 (germline): MNHEY, SVGEGT. CDR3 length: 14 amino acids.

The V and J genes are TRBV2 and TRBJ1-1; perhaps TRBD1 as D (5 bases). The V end lost 8 bases, the J end lost 6 bases, and 19 bases lay between the germline ends. The CDR3 is made up of 14 amino acids. Per the germline V gene, CDR1 is SNHLY and CDR2 is FYNNEI. The DNA of the CDR3 is TGTGCCAGCCTAAAGCAGGGCAACCTCGCTGAAGCTTTCTTT. Residues: CASLKQGNLAEAFF.